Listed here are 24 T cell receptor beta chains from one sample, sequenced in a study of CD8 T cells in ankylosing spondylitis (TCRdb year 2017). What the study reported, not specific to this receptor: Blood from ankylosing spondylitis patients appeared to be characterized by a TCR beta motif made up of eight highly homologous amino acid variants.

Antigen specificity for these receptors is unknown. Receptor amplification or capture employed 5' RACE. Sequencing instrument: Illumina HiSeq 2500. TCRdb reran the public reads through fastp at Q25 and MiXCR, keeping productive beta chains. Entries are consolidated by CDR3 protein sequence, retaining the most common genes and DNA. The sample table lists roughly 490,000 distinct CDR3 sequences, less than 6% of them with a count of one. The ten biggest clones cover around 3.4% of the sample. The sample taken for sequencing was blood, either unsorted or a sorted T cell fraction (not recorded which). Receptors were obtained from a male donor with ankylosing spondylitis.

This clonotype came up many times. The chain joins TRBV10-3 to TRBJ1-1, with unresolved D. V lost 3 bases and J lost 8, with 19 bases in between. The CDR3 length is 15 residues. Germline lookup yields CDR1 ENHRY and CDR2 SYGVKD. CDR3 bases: TGTGCCATCAGTGATTCGAGGGCTTCGATTAAGGAAGCTTTCTTT. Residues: CAISDSRASIKEAFF.

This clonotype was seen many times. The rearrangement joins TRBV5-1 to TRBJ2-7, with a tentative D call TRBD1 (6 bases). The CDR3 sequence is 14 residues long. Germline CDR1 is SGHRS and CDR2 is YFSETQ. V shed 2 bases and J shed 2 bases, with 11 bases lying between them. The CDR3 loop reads CASSLDRRTYEQYF. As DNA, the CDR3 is TGCGCCAGCAGCTTAGACAGGAGAACCTACGAGCAGTACTTC. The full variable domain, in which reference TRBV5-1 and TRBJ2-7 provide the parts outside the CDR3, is KAGVTQTPRYLIKTRGQQVTLSCSPISGHRSVSWYQQTPGQGLQFLFEYFSETQRNKGNFPGRFSGRQFSNSRSEMNVSTLELGDSALYLCASSLDRRTYEQYFGPGTRLTVT.

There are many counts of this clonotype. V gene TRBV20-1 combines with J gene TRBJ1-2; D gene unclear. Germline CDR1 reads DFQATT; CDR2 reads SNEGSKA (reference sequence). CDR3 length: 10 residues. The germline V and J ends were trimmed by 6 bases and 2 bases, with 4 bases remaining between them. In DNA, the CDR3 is TGCAGTGCCATGAACTATGGCTACACCTTC. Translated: CSAMNYGYTF.

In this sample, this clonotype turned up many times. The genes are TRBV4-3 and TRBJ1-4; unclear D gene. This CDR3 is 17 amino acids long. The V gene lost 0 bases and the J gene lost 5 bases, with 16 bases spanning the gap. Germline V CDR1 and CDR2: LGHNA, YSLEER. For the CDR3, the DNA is TGCGCCAGCAGCCAAGAGTATGGGCCCCCTTGGAATGAAAAACTGTTTTTT. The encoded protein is CASSQEYGPPWNEKLFF.

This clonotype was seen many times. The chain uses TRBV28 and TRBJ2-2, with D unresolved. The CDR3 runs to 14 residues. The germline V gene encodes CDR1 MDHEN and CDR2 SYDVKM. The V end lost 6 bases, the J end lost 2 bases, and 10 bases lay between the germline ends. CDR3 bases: TGTGCCAGCAGGGAACCAACTAACACCGGGGAGCTGTTTTTT. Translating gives CASREPTNTGELFF.

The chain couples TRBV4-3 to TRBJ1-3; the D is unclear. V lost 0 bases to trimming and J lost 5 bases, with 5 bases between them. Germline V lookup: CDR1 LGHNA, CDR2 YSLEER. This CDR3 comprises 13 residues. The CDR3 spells CASSQEVRNTIYF. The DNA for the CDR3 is TGCGCCAGCAGCCAAGAAGTCCGAAACACCATATATTTT.

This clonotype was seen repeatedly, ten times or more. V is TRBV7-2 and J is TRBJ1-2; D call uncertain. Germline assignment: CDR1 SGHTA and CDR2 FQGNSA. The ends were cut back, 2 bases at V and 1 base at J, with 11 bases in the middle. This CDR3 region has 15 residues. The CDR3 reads CASSLSLTVNYGYTF. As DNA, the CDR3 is TGTGCCAGCAGCTTATCCCTGACGGTTAACTATGGCTACACCTTC. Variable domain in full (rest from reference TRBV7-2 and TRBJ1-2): GAGVSQSPSNKVTEKGKDVELRCDPISGHTALYWYRQSLGQGLEFLIYFQGNSAPDKSGLPSDRFSAERTGGSVSTLTIQRTQQEDSAVYLCASSLSLTVNYGYTFGSGTRLTVV.

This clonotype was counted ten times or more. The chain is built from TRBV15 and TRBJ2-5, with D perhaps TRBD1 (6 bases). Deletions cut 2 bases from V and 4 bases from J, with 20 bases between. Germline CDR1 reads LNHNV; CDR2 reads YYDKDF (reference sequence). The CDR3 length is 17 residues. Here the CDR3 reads CATSRPAGTILGETQYF. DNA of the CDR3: TGTGCCACCAGCAGACCCGCCGGGACAATCTTGGGAGAGACCCAGTACTTC.

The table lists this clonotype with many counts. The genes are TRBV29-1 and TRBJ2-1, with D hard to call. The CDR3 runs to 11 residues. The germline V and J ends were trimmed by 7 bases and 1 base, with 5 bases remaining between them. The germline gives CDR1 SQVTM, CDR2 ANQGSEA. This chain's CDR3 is CSGRSYNEQFF. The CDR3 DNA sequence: TGCAGCGGCCGGTCCTACAATGAGCAGTTCTTC.

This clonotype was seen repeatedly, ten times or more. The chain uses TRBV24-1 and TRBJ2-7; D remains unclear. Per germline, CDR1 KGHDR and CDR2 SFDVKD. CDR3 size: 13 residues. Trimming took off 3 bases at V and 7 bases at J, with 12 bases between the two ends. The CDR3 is CATSDPPTDEQYF. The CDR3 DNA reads TGTGCCACCAGTGATCCCCCCACGGATGAGCAGTACTTC.

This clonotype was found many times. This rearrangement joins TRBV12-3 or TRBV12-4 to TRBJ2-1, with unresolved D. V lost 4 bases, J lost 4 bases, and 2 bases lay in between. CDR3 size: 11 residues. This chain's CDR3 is CASSWYNEQFF. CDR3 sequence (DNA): TGTGCCAGCAGTTGGTACAATGAGCAGTTCTTC.

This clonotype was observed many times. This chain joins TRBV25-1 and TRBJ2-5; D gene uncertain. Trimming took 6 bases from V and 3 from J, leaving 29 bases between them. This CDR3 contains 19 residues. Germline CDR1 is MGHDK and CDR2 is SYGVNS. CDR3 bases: TGTGCCAGCAGACCGCGGACCGTCCTCGGCCGGCCCCAGAAAGAGACCCAGTACTTC. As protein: CASRPRTVLGRPQKETQYF.

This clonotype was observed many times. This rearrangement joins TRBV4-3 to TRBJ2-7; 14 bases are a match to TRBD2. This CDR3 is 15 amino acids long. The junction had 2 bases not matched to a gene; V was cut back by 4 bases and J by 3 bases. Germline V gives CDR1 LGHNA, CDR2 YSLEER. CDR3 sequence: CASSRGLAGVYEQYF. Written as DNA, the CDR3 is TGCGCCAGCAGCCGGGGACTAGCGGGAGTCTACGAGCAGTACTTC.

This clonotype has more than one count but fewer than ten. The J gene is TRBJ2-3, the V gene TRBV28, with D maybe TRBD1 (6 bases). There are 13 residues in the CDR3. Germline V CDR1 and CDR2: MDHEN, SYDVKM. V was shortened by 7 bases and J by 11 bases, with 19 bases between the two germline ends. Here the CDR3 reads CASTDSRRYRQYF. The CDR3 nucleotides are TGTGCCAGCACGGACAGCCGCCGATACAGGCAGTATTTT.

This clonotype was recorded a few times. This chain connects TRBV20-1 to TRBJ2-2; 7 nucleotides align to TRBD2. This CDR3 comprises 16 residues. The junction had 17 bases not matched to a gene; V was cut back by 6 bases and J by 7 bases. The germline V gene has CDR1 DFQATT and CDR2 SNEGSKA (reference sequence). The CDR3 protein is CSASGVRGFGGGELFF. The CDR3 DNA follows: TGCAGTGCAAGCGGGGTTAGGGGATTCGGAGGCGGGGAGCTGTTTTTT.

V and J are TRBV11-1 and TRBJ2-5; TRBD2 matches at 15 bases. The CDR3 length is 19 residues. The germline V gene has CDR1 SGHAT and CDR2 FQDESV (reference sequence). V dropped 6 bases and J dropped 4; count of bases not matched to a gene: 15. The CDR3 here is CASRGTSGRPFVPLETQYF. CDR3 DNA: TGTGCCAGCAGGGGGACTAGCGGGAGGCCCTTCGTGCCGTTAGAGACCCAGTACTTC.

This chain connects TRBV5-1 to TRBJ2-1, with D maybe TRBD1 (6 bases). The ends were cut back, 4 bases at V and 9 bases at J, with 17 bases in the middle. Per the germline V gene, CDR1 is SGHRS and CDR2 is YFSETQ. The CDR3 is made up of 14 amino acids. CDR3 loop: CASSTQTGTVEQFF. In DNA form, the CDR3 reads TGCGCCAGCAGCACCCAGACAGGTACGGTTGAGCAGTTCTTC.

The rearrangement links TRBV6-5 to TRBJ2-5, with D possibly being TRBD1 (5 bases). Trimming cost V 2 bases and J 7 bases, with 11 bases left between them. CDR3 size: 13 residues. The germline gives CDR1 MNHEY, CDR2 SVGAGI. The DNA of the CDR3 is TGTGCCAGCAGTTACCGGACAAGGGGGACCCAGTACTTC. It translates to CASSYRTRGTQYF.

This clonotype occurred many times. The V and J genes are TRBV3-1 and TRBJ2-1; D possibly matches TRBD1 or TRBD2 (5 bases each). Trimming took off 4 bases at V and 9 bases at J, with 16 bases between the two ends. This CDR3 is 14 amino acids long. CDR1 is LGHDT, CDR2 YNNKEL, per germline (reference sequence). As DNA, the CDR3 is TGTGCCAGCAGCCCCCCGGTCCCTGGGGGTGAGCAGTTCTTC. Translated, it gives CASSPPVPGGEQFF.

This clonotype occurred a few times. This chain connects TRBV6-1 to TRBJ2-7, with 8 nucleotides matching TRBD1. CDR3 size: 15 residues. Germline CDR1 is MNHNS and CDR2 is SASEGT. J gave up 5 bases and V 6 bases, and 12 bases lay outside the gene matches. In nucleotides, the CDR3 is TGTGCCAGCAGCAGGTGGCAGGGGGCGGGCAACGAGCAGTACTTC. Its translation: CASSRWQGAGNEQYF.

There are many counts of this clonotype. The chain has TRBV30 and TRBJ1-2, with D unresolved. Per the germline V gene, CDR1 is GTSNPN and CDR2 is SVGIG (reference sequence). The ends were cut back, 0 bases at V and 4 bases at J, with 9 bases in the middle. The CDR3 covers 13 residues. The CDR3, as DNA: TGTGCCTGGAGTGTACCAGGACTCTATGGCTACACCTTC. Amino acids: CAWSVPGLYGYTF.

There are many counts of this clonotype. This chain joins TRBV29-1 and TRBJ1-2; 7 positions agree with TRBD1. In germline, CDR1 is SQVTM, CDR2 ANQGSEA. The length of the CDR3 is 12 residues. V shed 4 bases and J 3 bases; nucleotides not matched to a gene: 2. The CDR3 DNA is TGCAGCGTTGCGGGACAGCACTATGGCTACACCTTC. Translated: CSVAGQHYGYTF.

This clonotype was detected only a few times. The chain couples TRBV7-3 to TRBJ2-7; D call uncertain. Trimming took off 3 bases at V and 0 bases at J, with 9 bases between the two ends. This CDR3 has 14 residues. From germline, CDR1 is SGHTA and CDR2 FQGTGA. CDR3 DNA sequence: TGTGCCAGCAGCTTGGAGCGACTCTCCTACGAGCAGTACTTC. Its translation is CASSLERLSYEQYF.

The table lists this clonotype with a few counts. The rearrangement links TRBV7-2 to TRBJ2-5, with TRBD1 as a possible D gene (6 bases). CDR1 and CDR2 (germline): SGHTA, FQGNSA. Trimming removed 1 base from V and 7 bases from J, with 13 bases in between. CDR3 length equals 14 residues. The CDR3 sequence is CASSLGDTGMTQYF. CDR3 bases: TGTGCCAGCAGCTTAGGGGACACAGGCATGACCCAGTACTTC. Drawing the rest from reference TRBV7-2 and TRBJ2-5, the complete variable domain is GAGVSQSPSNKVTEKGKDVELRCDPISGHTALYWYRQSLGQGLEFLIYFQGNSAPDKSGLPSDRFSAERTGGSVSTLTIQRTQQEDSAVYLCASSLGDTGMTQYFGPGTRLLVL.